This TCR beta chain is from a study of blood T cell repertoires in COVID-19. At the level of the study: PBMCs, B-cell-depleted T cells, or T cells provided the cDNA or gDNA that made up the material.

This clone was counted once. In the authors' workflow: Amplifying reference gene primers gave estimates of nucleated cell counts. TCRdb keeps only in-frame clones here, not all; method: immunoSEQ multiplex PCR. V, J and clone size are taken as reported in that table, and D and trimming were inferred from the DNA itself. The profile shows over 200,000 clones, around four fifths of them singletons. CDR1 is SEHNR and CDR2 is FQNEAQ in the germline V gene (reference sequence). This CDR3 comprises 15 residues. Trimming removed 4 bases from V and 1 base from J, with 13 bases in between. The source material was PBMCs or T cells enriched from blood (not recorded which). This chain connects TRBV7-9 to TRBJ1-1; tentative D call: TRBD1 (6 bases). The source is a man aged 35 to 55 who had recovered from COVID-19. The CDR3 loop is CASSSLDRGNTEAFF. In DNA, the CDR3 is TGTGCCAGCAGCTCCCTGGACAGAGGGAACACTGAAGCTTTCTTT.